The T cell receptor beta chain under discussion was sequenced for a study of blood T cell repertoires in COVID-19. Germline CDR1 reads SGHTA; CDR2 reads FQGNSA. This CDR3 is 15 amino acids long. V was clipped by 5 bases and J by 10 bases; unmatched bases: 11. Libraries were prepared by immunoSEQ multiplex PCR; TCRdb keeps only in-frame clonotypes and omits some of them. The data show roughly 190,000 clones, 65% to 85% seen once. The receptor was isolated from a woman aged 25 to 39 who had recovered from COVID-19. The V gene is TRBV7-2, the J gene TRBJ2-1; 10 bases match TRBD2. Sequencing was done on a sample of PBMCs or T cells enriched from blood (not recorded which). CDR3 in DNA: TGTGCCAGCAGCCTAGGGATAGCGGGAGGAGGCGAGCAGTTCTTC. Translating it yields CASSLGIAGGGEQFF.